The source of this TCR beta chain is a study of a mutant IDH1 vaccine in newly diagnosed glioma. V was cut by 6 bases and J by 2 bases, with 5 bases left in between. The CDR3 contains 13 residues. Germline-derived CDR1 and CDR2 are WSHSY and SAAADI. Clones were read by immunoSEQ multiplex PCR, and TCRdb kept only the in-frame ones, dropping some. The sample holds roughly 22,000 clones, roughly nine tenths seen once. Described time point: week 11, during vaccination. Each dose of the vaccine consisted of 300 ug of mutant IDH1 20-mer peptide, with topical imiquimod. For this clone: Antigen specificity is unknown.

The chain couples TRBV10-2 to TRBJ2-6; D is possibly TRBD1 or TRBD2 (5 bases each). Sequences were derived from PBMCs, sampled from a glioma patient whose treatment included an IDH1 peptide vaccine. The receptor was isolated from a woman aged 40-49 years with glioma. The CDR3 nucleotides read TGCGCCAGCAGGGGGGCTGGGGCCAACGTCCTGACTTTC. This sequence encodes CASRGAGANVLTF.